One T cell receptor beta chain is described in this entry. It has no known antigen specificity. The input lacks base qualities; no much larger clone sits a single base away. Trimming at the junction amounts to 1 base on V and 2 bases on J, and the germline ends lie 16 bases apart. CDR1 SGHDT and CDR2 YYEEEE were looked up in the germline V gene. The CDR3 contains 17 residues, cysteine and phenylalanine counted. CDR3 DNA is the only sequence kept; it has 51 bases, read in frame from the first base. The data derive from a study of shared clonotypes between healthy human individuals (dated by TCRdb to the early 2020s). General notes on the study: A couple of women and three men aged 18 to 49 years were included in the cohort. Blood TCR repertoires of about five healthy adults were deeply sequenced to estimate repertoire size and the extent of clonotype sharing between individuals. Leukapheresis yielded between about 0.94 and 8.9 billion PBMCs per donor. Libraries were prepared and TCR repertoires were sequenced by different laboratories using diverse techniques, in order to increase sequencing depth and limit assay-specific biases. For each donor, CD4 naive and CD4 memory were each run on three plates, CD8 naive on two plates, and CD8 memory on one plate. What the study reported, not specific to this receptor: Rarefaction of sorted-subset datasets indicated incomplete sequencing despite the large sequencing depth. Compared with non-shared clonotypes, clonotypes shared by all four sorted-subset donors had higher generation probabilities. Because the study included only a small number of donors, the genetic and exposure-history diversity represented was limited. Naive subsets generally had larger estimated clonotype richness than memory subsets. Sharing across a few donors was observed for 4.5% to 6.5% of naive CD4, less than 4% of naive CD8, 2% to 2.5% of memory CD4, and roughly 0.4% of memory CD8 clonotypes. Pairwise subsampling led to the expectation that sequencing depth would affect the degree of clonotype sharing among donors. Sampling was restricted to blood, and TCR repertoires in tissues likely differ from the TCR repertoires found in blood.

Healthy HIV-negative adults with no recently reported acute infections or vaccinations were included as donors. Every donor was a Caucasian adult residing in Nashville, Tennessee, USA. CD4+ T cells were enriched by magnetic negative selection; naive cells were then positively selected on CD45RA, and the negative fraction formed the memory subset. Blood was obtained by leukapheresis, after which PBMCs were separated by Ficoll-Histopaque density gradient centrifugation and cryopreserved in liquid nitrogen vapor phase. Analytical flow cytometry was used to check the purity and quantity of every magnetically sorted T cell population. From each sorted fraction, genomic DNA was isolated and quantified by UV absorbance on a Nanodrop 2000c. TCR CDR3 regions were amplified from genomic DNA by multiplex PCR using the deep immunoSEQ assay. Extracted genomic DNA from each cell subset was distributed evenly across all wells of several immunoSEQ 96-well plates, and each plate was treated as a replicate. For sorted subsets, approximately 200 ng of genomic DNA, equivalent to 25,000 to 35,000 T cell genomes, went into each replicate PCR. The purified libraries were quantified using a Qubit 3.0 fluorometer, sized with a Bioanalyzer 2100, and then quantified again using the KAPA Library Quantification kit. Each immunoSEQ 96-well plate was sequenced on its own single-read 150-cycle Illumina NextSeq 550 flow cell. The authors' pipeline ran thus. Because the immunoSEQ output held only junctional sequences and lacked quality scores, the filtering could not match the filtering applied to full-length reads. To assign V/J genes and CDR3, sequences were annotated using PyIR, a Python wrapper for IgBLAST v1.9, with IMGT germline references. Any read was removed if the V/J assignment was weak (E-value above 1e-6), the CDR3 was missing, or the read contained stop codons, out-of-frame junctions, or ambiguous translated residues. V3J clonotypes were defined as sequences sharing the same inferred V gene, J gene, and CDR3 amino acid sequence. The percentage overlap between two repertoires was calculated by dividing the number of shared unique clonotypes by the size of the smaller repertoire. Three approaches were used to assess repertoire richness: RTK rarefaction, the Chao1 estimator, and Recon v2.1 estimates of unobserved clonotypes. OLGA was used to compute generation probabilities for all TCRbeta clonotypes that the gDNA method yielded from a few donors. Sourced from immuneACCESS, this table was stored by TCRdb with only in-frame sequences that have V and J called. A share of the clones is absent; for the studies checked, an unresolved V gene accounts for under half, and the remainder has no known explanation. That table furnishes V, J and clone size, whereas the DNA furnished D and trimming. In all, the sample holds approximately 940,000 clones, and 60% to 85% of those were seen once. Over 1.3% of the sample goes to the ten largest clones.

The chain employs TRBV5-6 and TRBJ1-3; no D segment can be confidently identified. Sequences were obtained from memory CD4+ T cells sorted from blood. The cell subset or site label, as the study defines it: CD45RA-negative fraction. The origin of this receptor is a young man in good health. The CDR3 sequence is CASSLYNSRGPGNTIYF. The bases are TGTGCCAGCAGCTTGTATAATTCACGGGGTCCTGGAAACACCATATATTTT.